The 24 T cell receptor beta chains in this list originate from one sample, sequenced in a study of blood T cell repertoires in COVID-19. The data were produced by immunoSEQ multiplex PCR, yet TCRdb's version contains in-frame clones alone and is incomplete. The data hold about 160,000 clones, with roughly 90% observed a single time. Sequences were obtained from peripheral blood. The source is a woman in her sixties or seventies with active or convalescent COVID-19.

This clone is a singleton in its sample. The CDR3 region has the DNA TGTGCCAGCAGCACCCGTAAGGGACAGGGTCATTTTATTGGCAATCAGCCCCAGCATTTT. Residues: CASSTRKGQGHFIGNQPQHF. This chain joins TRBV9 and TRBJ1-5; 9 bases line up with TRBD1. Looked up from germline, CDR1 is SGDLS and CDR2 is YYNGEE. CDR3 length: 20 residues. The V gene end was trimmed by 4 bases and the J gene end by 2 bases; junction bases not matched to a gene: 19.

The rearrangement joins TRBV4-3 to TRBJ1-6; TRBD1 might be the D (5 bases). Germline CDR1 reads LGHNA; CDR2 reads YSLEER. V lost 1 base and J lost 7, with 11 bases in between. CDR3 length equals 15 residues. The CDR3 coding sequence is TGCGCCAGCAGCCAAGCCGCAGGGATGAATTCACCCCTCCACTTT. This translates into CASSQAAGMNSPLHF.

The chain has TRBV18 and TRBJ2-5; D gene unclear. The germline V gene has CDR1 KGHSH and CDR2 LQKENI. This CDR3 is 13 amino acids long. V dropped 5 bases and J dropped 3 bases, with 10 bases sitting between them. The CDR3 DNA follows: TGTGCCAGCTCATGGGCTCCGGAAGAGACCCAGTACTTC. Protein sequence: CASSWAPEETQYF.

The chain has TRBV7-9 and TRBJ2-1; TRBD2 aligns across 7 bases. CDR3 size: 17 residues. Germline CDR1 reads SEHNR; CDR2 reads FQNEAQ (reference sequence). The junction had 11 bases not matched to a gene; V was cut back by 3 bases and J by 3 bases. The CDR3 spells CASSFGGTNQVYNEQFF. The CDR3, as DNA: TGTGCCAGCAGCTTTGGAGGGACTAATCAGGTCTACAATGAGCAGTTCTTC.

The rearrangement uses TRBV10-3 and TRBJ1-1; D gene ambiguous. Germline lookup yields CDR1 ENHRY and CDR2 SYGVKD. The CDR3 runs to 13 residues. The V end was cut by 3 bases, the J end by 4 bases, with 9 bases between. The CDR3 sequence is CAISDFAGTEAFF. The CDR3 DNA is TGTGCCATCAGTGACTTCGCCGGCACTGAAGCTTTCTTT.

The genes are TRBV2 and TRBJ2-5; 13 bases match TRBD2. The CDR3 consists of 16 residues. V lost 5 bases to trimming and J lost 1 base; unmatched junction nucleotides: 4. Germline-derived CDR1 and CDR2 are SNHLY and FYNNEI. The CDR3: CASSSTSGGAQETQYF. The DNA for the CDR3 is TGTGCCAGCAGTTCAACTAGCGGGGGGGCCCAAGAGACCCAGTACTTC.

CDR3 amino acids: CASRGGRETQYF. CDR3 nucleotide sequence: TGTGCCAGCAGGGGGGGGAGGGAGACCCAGTACTTC. This chain connects TRBV6-5 to TRBJ2-5, with 7 bases lining up with TRBD2. CDR1 is MNHEY, CDR2 SVGAGI, per germline. This CDR3 comprises 12 residues. Trimming at V came to 6 bases and at J to 5 bases, leaving 3 bases not matched to a gene.

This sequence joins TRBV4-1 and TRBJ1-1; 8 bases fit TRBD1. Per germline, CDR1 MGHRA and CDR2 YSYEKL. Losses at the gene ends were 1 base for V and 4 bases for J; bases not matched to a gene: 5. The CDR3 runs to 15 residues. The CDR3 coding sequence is TGCGCCAGCAGCCAAGCTCAGGGGGCAAGCACTGAAGCTTTCTTT. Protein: CASSQAQGASTEAFF.

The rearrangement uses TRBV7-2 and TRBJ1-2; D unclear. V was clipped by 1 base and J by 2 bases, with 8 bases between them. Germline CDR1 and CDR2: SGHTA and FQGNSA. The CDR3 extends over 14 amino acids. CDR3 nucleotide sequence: TGTGCCAGCAGCTTAGGGGTAGCGAACTATGGCTACACCTTC. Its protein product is CASSLGVANYGYTF.

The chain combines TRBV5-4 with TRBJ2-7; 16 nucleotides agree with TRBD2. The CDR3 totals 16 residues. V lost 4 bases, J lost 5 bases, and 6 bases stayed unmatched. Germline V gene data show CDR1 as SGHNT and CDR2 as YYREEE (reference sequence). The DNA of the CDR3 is TGTGCCAGCAGCCCGGGACTAGCGGGGGGGCCCCACGAGCAGTACTTC. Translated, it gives CASSPGLAGGPHEQYF.

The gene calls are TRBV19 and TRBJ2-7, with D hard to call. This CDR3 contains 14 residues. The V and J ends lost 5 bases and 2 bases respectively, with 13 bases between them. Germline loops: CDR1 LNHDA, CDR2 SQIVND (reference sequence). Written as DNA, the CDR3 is TGTGCCAGTAGTTTATCTGTTATTCCCTACGAGCAGTACTTC. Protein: CASSLSVIPYEQYF.

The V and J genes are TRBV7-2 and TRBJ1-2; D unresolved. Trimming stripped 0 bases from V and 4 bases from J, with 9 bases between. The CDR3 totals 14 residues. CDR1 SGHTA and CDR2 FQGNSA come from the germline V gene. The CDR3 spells CASSLAMSGYGYTF. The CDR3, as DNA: TGTGCCAGCAGCTTAGCGATGTCGGGCTATGGCTACACCTTC.

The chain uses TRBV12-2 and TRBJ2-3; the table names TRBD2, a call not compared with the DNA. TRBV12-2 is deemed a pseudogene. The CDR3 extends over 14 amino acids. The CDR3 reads CASRYDLTADTQYF. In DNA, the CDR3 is TGTGCAAGTCGCTATGACTTAACCGCGGATACGCAGTATTTT.

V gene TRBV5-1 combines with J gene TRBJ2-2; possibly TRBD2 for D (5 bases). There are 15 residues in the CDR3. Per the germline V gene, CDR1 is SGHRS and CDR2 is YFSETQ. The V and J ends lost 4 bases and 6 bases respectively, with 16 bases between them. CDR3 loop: CASSHGIYEAGELFF. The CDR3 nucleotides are TGCGCCAGCAGCCACGGGATCTATGAGGCCGGGGAGCTGTTTTTT.

The CDR3 coding sequence is TGTGCCAGCAGCTTTCGGGTAGCGGGGGGGCCCGAGCAGTTCTTC. Its translation: CASSFRVAGGPEQFF. The chain couples TRBV7-2 to TRBJ2-1; 11 bases fit TRBD2. After removal of 3 bases from V and 10 bases from J, the junction contained 8 bases not matched to a gene. This CDR3 has 15 residues. In germline, CDR1 is SGHTA, CDR2 FQGNSA.

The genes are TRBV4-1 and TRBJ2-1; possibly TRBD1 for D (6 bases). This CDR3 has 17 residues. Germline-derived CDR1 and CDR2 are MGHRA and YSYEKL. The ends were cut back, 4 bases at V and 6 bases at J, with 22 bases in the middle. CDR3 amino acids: CASSRSTGTPQGNEQFF. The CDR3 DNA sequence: TGCGCCAGCAGCCGCTCAACCGGGACACCCCAGGGCAATGAGCAGTTCTTC.

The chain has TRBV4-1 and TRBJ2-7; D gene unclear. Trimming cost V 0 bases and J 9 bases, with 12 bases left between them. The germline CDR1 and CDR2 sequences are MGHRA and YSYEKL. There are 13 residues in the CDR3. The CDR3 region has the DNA TGCGCCAGCAGCCAAGAAGCAGGTACGGCGCAGTACTTC. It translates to CASSQEAGTAQYF.

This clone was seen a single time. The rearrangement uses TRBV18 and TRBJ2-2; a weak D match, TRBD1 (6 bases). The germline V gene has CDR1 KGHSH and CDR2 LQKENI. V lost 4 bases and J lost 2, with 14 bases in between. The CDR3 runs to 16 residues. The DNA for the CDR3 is TGTGCCAGCTCACGATTCCGGGACACCAACACCGGGGAGCTGTTTTTT. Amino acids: CASSRFRDTNTGELFF.

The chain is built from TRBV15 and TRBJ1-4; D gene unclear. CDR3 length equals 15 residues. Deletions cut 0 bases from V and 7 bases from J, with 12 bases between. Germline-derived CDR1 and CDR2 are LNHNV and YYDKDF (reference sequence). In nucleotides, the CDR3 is TGTGCCACCAGCAGAGATCTTGGAGGTGGTGAAAAACTGTTTTTT. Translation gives CATSRDLGGGEKLFF. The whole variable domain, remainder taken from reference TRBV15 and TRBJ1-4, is DAMVIQNPRYQVTQFGKPVTLSCSQTLNHNVMYWYQQKSSQAPKLLFHYYDKDFNNEADTPDNFQSRRPNTSFCFLDIRSPGLGDTAMYLCATSRDLGGGEKLFFGSGTQLSVL.

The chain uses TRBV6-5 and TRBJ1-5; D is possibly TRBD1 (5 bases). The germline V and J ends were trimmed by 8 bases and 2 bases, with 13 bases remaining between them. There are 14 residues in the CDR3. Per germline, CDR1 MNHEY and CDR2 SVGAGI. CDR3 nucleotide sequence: TGTGCCAGCTGGGCAGGGTGGGGCAATCAGCCCCAGCATTTT. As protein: CASWAGWGNQPQHF.

The CDR3 coding sequence is TGTGCCAGCAGCTACAGGACAGGGGGGGTTTCCTACAATGAGCAGTTCTTC. This translates into CASSYRTGGVSYNEQFF. The chain is built from TRBV5-5 and TRBJ2-1, with 10 bases fitting TRBD1. In germline, CDR1 is SGHKS, CDR2 YYEKEE (reference sequence). The junction had 7 bases not matched to a gene; V was cut back by 3 bases and J by 1 base. CDR3 length: 17 residues.

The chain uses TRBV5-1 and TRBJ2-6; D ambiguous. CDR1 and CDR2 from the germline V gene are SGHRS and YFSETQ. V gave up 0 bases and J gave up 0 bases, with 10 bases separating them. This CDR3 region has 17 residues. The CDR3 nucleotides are TGCGCCAGCAGCTTGGGACATCTGCTCTCTGGGGCCAACGTCCTGACTTTC. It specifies CASSLGHLLSGANVLTF.

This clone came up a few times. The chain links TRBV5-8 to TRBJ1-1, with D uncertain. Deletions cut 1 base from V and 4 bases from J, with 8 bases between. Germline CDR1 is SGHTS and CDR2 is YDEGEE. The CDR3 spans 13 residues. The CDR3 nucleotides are TGTGCCAGCAGCTTGTTAGCGGGCACTGAAGCTTTCTTT. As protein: CASSLLAGTEAFF.

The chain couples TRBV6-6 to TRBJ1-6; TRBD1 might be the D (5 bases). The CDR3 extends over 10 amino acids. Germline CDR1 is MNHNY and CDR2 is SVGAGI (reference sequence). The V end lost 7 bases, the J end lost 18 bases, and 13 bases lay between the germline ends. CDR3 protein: CASIGERAHF. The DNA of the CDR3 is TGTGCCAGCATAGGGGAGCGGGCCCACTTT.